This is a list of T cell receptor beta chains from one sample in a study of PD-1 blockade in classical Hodgkin lymphoma. Profiling relied on immunoSEQ multiplex PCR, and the TCRdb table lists in-frame clones only, not all of them. The table includes over 50,000 clones, about 84% detected once. Here the sequenced sample was peripheral blood mononuclear cells (PBMCs), taken at baseline. All receptors derive from a human donor with classical Hodgkin lymphoma. The CDR3 runs from the conserved cysteine through the conserved F or W. The D gene is left open where the match is weak. Size is stated for part of the rows, as once, few or many counts, or as a class when the clone is expanded.

CDR3 protein: CASKYNPGEVTDTQYF
CDR3 DNA: TGTGCCAGCAAATATAATCCGGGGGAAGTCACAGATACGCAGTATTTT
clone size: -
J gene: TRBJ2-3
V gene: TRBV2
D gene: -

CDR3 protein: CASSLTDSNTEAFF
CDR3 DNA: TGTGCCAGCAGCTTAACGGACTCGAACACTGAAGCTTTCTTT
clone size: -
J gene: TRBJ1-1
V gene: TRBV7-3
D gene: -

CDR3 protein: CASRPPSKDNTGELFF
CDR3 DNA: TGCGCCAGCAGACCCCCTTCAAAGGACAACACCGGGGAGCTGTTTTTT
clone size: -
J gene: TRBJ2-2
V gene: TRBV10-1
D gene: -

CDR3 protein: CASSRGGALHEQYF
CDR3 DNA: TGCGCCAGCAGCAGGGGAGGCGCCCTCCACGAGCAGTACTTC
clone size: -
J gene: TRBJ2-7
V gene: TRBV4-3
D gene: -

CDR3 protein: CATFRHATNEKLFF
CDR3 DNA: TGTGCCACTTTTCGACACGCAACTAATGAAAAACTGTTTTTT
clone size: -
J gene: TRBJ1-4
V gene: TRBV15
D gene: -

CDR3 protein: CASSVGIGGTDTQYF
CDR3 DNA: TGTGCCAGCAGTGTGGGGATCGGTGGCACAGATACGCAGTATTTT
clone size: -
J gene: TRBJ2-3
V gene: TRBV6-1
D gene: -

CDR3 protein: CASSQDRQGGNIQYF
CDR3 DNA: TGTGCCAGCAGCCAAGATCGCCAGGGGGGAAACATTCAGTACTTC
clone size: -
J gene: TRBJ2-4
V gene: TRBV14
D gene: -

CDR3 protein: CASSQDRASGSLNEQFF
CDR3 DNA: TGCGCCAGCAGCCAAGACAGGGCAAGCGGGAGTCTTAATGAGCAGTTCTTC
clone size: -
J gene: TRBJ2-1
V gene: TRBV4-3
D gene: TRBD2

CDR3 protein: CAILEDPYNEQFF
CDR3 DNA: TGTGCCATCTTAGAAGACCCCTACAATGAGCAGTTCTTC
clone size: -
J gene: TRBJ2-1
V gene: TRBV10-3
D gene: -

CDR3 protein: CASITVNEQFF
CDR3 DNA: TGTGCCAGCATAACGGTTAATGAGCAGTTCTTC
clone size: -
J gene: TRBJ2-1
V gene: TRBV5-6
D gene: -

CDR3 protein: CASRTVEAFF
CDR3 DNA: TGTGCCAGTCGGACAGTTGAAGCTTTCTTT
clone size: few
J gene: TRBJ1-1
V gene: TRBV2
D gene: -

CDR3 protein: CASSLGTNLGEKLFF
CDR3 DNA: TGTGCCAGCAGCTTAGGGACTAACTTAGGGGAAAAACTGTTTTTT
clone size: -
J gene: TRBJ1-4
V gene: TRBV7-9
D gene: -

CDR3 protein: CASSQRPGTNTGELFF
CDR3 DNA: TGTGCCAGCAGCCAGCGGCCAGGGACGAACACCGGGGAGCTGTTTTTT
clone size: -
J gene: TRBJ2-2
V gene: TRBV14
D gene: -

CDR3 protein: CASSVGASRGQETQYF
CDR3 DNA: TGTGCCAGCAGCGTAGGTGCAAGCAGGGGGCAAGAGACCCAGTACTTC
clone size: -
J gene: TRBJ2-5
V gene: TRBV9
D gene: TRBD1

CDR3 protein: CASSLGPFYTEAFF
CDR3 DNA: TGTGCCAGCAGTCTCGGACCTTTTTACACTGAAGCTTTCTTT
clone size: -
J gene: TRBJ1-1
V gene: TRBV6-5
D gene: -

CDR3 protein: CASRPSGANVLTF
CDR3 DNA: TGTGCCAGCAGACCCTCTGGGGCCAACGTCCTGACTTTC
clone size: -
J gene: TRBJ2-6
V gene: TRBV9
D gene: -

CDR3 protein: CASSETYKNEAFF
CDR3 DNA: TGCGCCAGCAGTGAAACTTATAAAAATGAAGCTTTCTTT
clone size: -
J gene: TRBJ1-1
V gene: TRBV10-2
D gene: -

CDR3 protein: CASVLNEQFF
CDR3 DNA: TGTGCCAGCGTGCTCAATGAGCAGTTCTTC
clone size: -
J gene: TRBJ2-1
V gene: TRBV7-9
D gene: -

CDR3 protein: CASSVGRGDTQYF
CDR3 DNA: TGTGCCAGCAGTGTGGGCCGGGGAGATACGCAGTATTTT
clone size: -
J gene: TRBJ2-3
V gene: TRBV6-1
D gene: -

CDR3 protein: CASSSSGGNNEQFF
CDR3 DNA: TGTGCCAGCAGCTCCTCGGGCGGGAATAATGAGCAGTTCTTC
clone size: -
J gene: TRBJ2-1
V gene: TRBV7-2
D gene: -

CDR3 protein: CASSVLGAPEAFF
CDR3 DNA: TGTGCCAGCAGTGTCTTGGGGGCCCCTGAAGCTTTCTTT
clone size: -
J gene: TRBJ1-1
V gene: TRBV27
D gene: -

CDR3 protein: CSVGVADSYNEQFF
CDR3 DNA: TGCAGCGTGGGGGTGGCCGACTCCTACAATGAGCAGTTCTTC
clone size: -
J gene: TRBJ2-1
V gene: TRBV29-1
D gene: -

CDR3 protein: CASSLRTGDYGYTF
CDR3 DNA: TGTGCCAGCTCACTCCGGACAGGGGACTATGGCTACACCTTC
clone size: once
J gene: TRBJ1-2
V gene: TRBV18
D gene: TRBD1

CDR3 protein: CASSPLSTSSSTDTQYF
CDR3 DNA: TGTGCCAGCTCACCACTATCGACATCCTCTAGCACAGATACGCAGTATTTT
clone size: once
J gene: TRBJ2-3
V gene: TRBV18
D gene: -